The 10 T cell receptor beta chains below all came from one sample that was sequenced in a study of shared clonotypes between healthy human individuals. Method: immunoSEQ multiplex PCR; TCRdb's copy keeps in-frame clones and lacks some. This table has 850,000 to 1,200,000 clones, 70% to 80% appearing once. Sequenced: memory CD4+ T cells sorted from blood. Subset meaning: CD45RA-negative fraction. These receptors were taken from a man younger than 35 in good health.

This rearrangement joins TRBV19 to TRBJ2-1; a weak D match, TRBD1 (6 bases). The CDR3 length is 14 residues. V was clipped by 7 bases and J by 3 bases, with 13 bases between them. CDR1 LNHDA and CDR2 SQIVND come from the germline V gene (reference sequence). The CDR3 nucleotides are TGTGCCAGTACCGCGACAGGAGGCTACAATGAGCAGTTCTTC. Translation gives CASTATGGYNEQFF.

The chain couples TRBV11-2 to TRBJ1-6, with D unresolved. This CDR3 spans 14 amino acids. Looked up from germline, CDR1 is SGHAT and CDR2 is FQNNGV. V gave up 5 bases and J gave up 10 bases, with 15 bases separating them. CDR3 residues: CASSIGGPGSPLHF. Written as DNA, the CDR3 is TGTGCCAGCAGCATAGGCGGGCCCGGCTCACCCCTCCACTTT.

This rearrangement joins TRBV7-2 to TRBJ1-1; tentatively, D is TRBD1 (5 bases). V was pared by 4 bases and J by 11 bases, with 14 bases between. The length of the CDR3 is 12 residues. Germline V gene sequence: CDR1 SGHTA, CDR2 FQGNSA. DNA of the CDR3: TGTGCCAGCAGCTCCGGTCTAGAGGGGGCTTTCTTT. It codes for CASSSGLEGAFF.

The CDR3 sequence: CASSEGQGPQETQYF. CDR3 bases: TGTGCCAGCAGCGAAGGACAGGGTCCCCAAGAGACCCAGTACTTC. V gene TRBV9 combines with J gene TRBJ2-5; 8 nucleotides match TRBD1. Germline assignment: CDR1 SGDLS and CDR2 YYNGEE. Trimming took 3 bases from V and 1 from J; bases not matched to a gene: 5. This CDR3 comprises 15 residues.

Turning to this clone: Given a much more abundant clone one base away, this may be a read error. This chain connects TRBV6-1 to TRBJ2-3, with D possibly being TRBD1 or TRBD2 (5 bases each). From germline, CDR1 is MNHNS and CDR2 SASEGT. CDR3 length equals 19 residues. The CDR3 loop reads CASSQGVVVGTSSTGTQYF. The CDR3 region has the DNA TGTGCCAGCAGTCAAGGTGTCGTTGTCGGGACCTCTAGCACAGGTACGCAGTATTTT.

The CDR3 coding sequence is TGTGCCAGACAAAGAAACCCCAGGGTAGCTAACTATGGCTACACCTTC. Translating gives CARQRNPRVANYGYTF. This chain connects TRBV2 to TRBJ1-2, with D maybe TRBD1 (5 bases). The CDR3 has 16 residues. Germline-derived CDR1 and CDR2 are SNHLY and FYNNEI. V lost 9 bases, J lost 0 bases, and 20 bases lay in between.

There are a few counts of this clone. The chain joins TRBV7-8 to TRBJ2-2; D is ambiguous. The germline V and J ends were trimmed by 3 bases and 6 bases, with 14 bases remaining between them. The CDR3 consists of 15 residues. Germline V gives CDR1 SGHVS, CDR2 FQNEAQ. In nucleotides, the CDR3 is TGTGCCAGCAGCTTTCGCGGATCTGGGTCCGGGGAGCTGTTTTTT. This sequence encodes CASSFRGSGSGELFF.

This clone showed up just a few times. CDR3 sequence: CASSFMTGGDSTSTDTQYF. Here the CDR3 DNA reads TGTGCCAGCAGTTTTATGACAGGGGGAGATTCCACTAGCACAGATACGCAGTATTTT. This chain uses TRBV28 with TRBJ2-3; 9 nucleotides align to TRBD1. Germline assignment: CDR1 MDHEN and CDR2 SYDVKM. This CDR3 is built from 19 residues. The ends lost 3 bases at V and 0 bases at J; junction bases unmatched: 13.

This chain joins TRBV6-1 and TRBJ2-1; 8 bases line up with TRBD2. This CDR3 region has 15 residues. The germline gives CDR1 MNHNS, CDR2 SASEGT. J gave up 0 bases and V 7 bases, and 5 bases lay outside the gene matches. The CDR3 coding sequence is TGTGCCAGCAACCTCAGCGGGGGCTCCTACAATGAGCAGTTCTTC. As protein: CASNLSGGSYNEQFF.

This chain links TRBV11-2 with TRBJ1-6, with D perhaps matching TRBD1 (5 bases). CDR3 length equals 14 residues. Trimming stripped 5 bases from V and 5 bases from J, with 10 bases between. Germline V CDR1 and CDR2: SGHAT, FQNNGV. In nucleotides, the CDR3 is TGTGCCAGCAGCCCCCGGGGCCATAATTCACCCCTCCACTTT. It is translated as CASSPRGHNSPLHF.